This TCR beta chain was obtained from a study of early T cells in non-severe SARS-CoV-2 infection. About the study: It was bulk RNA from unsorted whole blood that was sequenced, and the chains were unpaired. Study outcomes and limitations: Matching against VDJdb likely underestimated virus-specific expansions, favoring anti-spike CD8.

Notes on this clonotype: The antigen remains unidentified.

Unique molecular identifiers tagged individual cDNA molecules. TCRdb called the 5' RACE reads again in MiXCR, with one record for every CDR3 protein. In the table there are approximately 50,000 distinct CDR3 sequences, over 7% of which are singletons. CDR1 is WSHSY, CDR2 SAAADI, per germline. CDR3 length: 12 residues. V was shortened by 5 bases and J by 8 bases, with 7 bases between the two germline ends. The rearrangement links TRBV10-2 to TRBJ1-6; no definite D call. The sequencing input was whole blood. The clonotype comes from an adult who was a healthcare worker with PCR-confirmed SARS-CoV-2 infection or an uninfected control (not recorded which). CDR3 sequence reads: CASSMGDSPLHF. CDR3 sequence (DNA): TGCGCCAGCAGTATGGGCGATTCACCCCTCCACTTT.